Sequencing of this TCR beta chain was carried out in a study of cytomegalovirus exposure and HLA in healthy donors (dated by TCRdb to between 2016 and 2019). With regard to the full study: An earlier analysis of approximately 550 of the donors reported approximately 300 Gb of sequence data and around 110 million unique TCR beta sequences from about 180 million T cells. Among several hundred genotyped donors of the cohort, an average of approximately 200,000 unique TCR beta nucleotide sequences was sequenced per donor, of which roughly 17% were non-productive. Donor age, sex, ethnicity and CMV serostatus were compiled alongside the repertoire data. Every discovery cohort repertoire had been produced on one sequencing platform. An early release covering about 600 HLA-typed donors comprised 250 to 350 gigabases of sequencing data and 65 million to 100 million unique TCR sequences. To predict cytomegalovirus infection status, the study combined high-throughput TCR immunosequencing, statistical association of individual TCRs with disease status, and machine learning. The study aimed to test whether signatures of past pathogen exposure could be identified by cataloging public T cell receptors. The genetic ancestry cluster associated with self-reported Caucasian donors included around four fifths of the roughly 390 genotyped donors. HLA typing covered class I and class II loci at four-digit resolution. Typing coverage varied by locus: roughly 629-640 donors for A, B, C, DRB1 and DQB1; around 560 for DQA1; around 610 for DPA1; approximately 490 for DPB1. In an earlier analysis of 500 to 650 of the donors, high-throughput TCR beta sequencing was used to judge whether each TCR beta V gene segment behaved as functional or pseudogenic. Besides the first cohort of roughly 700 subjects, a separate validation cohort made up of 120 different subjects was used. Rather than drawing on any new phenotypic data, the later analysis identified candidate immune exposures from TCR beta sequences and the way those sequences occurred across donors. A later genetic analysis took genome-wide SNP genotypes for about 60% of the roughly 670 donors and used that subset as a discovery cohort. The study profiled the T cell repertoires of 500 to 800 subjects by immunosequencing and related them to cytomegalovirus serostatus. To study patterns of TCR occurrence, a later analysis re-analyzed previously published TCR beta repertoires from several hundred donors and added high-resolution HLA genotyping. Roughly five DR-DQ haplotypes were handled as single units for association and clustering, since linkage in the cohort was strong.

This clone was observed a few times. Its recognized antigen is unknown. Base qualities are not recorded, but no much larger clone differs from it by a single base. General findings and caveats noted by the study authors: In a later analysis, most CMV-associated TCR beta chains were found to appear HLA-restricted, with HLA associations seemingly driven largely by CMV exposure. The cohort was sequenced for TCR beta chains only, and without alpha or paired-chain data the features that could be detected were limited. Several of the top co-occurrence clusters appeared to be linked to parvovirus B19, influenza, CMV and Epstein-Barr virus, according to a later analysis. A later genetic analysis reported fewer N-insertions in productive TCRs among donors in an Asian-associated ancestry cluster than the roughly 690-donor mean. For the cohort, immune exposure information was limited to CMV serostatus. Because counts were too low, about 18 rarely observed V segments, including chromosome 9 orphons, were excluded from the earlier analysis of 587 of the donors. HLA typing was unavailable for some donors at each locus, so association tests used only the typed subset. When HLA alleles, especially DR and DQ, strongly co-occurred, TCR associations were difficult to assign to individual alleles. A further reported finding was that TCR beta sequences accurately predicted the HLA-A and HLA-B alleles for most subjects in the first cohort. In vitro tests confirmed that a few of the cytomegalovirus-associated TCR beta chains recognize cytomegalovirus antigens. In a later analysis, 16,951 TCR beta sequences were associated with specific HLA alleles at a false discovery rate of 0.05. The presence/absence analyses assumed that sequencing depth was roughly uniform across donors, and that assumption may not be true. Compared with equally common non-associated chains, HLA-associated TCR beta chains in a later analysis were more clonally expanded and had lower generation probabilities. The study gave a list of about 160 TCR beta chains associated with cytomegalovirus. According to a later analysis, TCR association rates differed among HLA loci, with DRB1 alleles showing the most associated TCRs and HLA-C alleles showing the fewest. According to the authors, the approach could potentially be generalized to other disease states and immunological phenotypes. The classifier was reported to diagnose cytomegalovirus status with high specificity and sensitivity in both the original and validation cohorts. The 87-base-pair reads could not distinguish some IMGT-functional V segments, including TRBV6-2 and TRBV6-3, so those segments were excluded. In a later genetic analysis, a missense DCLRE1C variant was associated with V-gene and J-gene trimming of TCR beta chains, and the association was replicated in an independent cohort. A cluster of highly shared sequence variants was judged likely to be a technical artifact of the sequencing pipeline. An earlier analysis of some 560 of the donors showed that most TCR beta V segments appeared in productive rearrangements either about 90% or about 30% of the time, which broadly matched IMGT annotations. Correlated functional status among segregating V segments might be attributable to linkage disequilibrium, but an unknown experimental factor could not be ruled out. Most TCR sequences were seen in very few donors, while some public TCRs were found in many individuals.

The method behind the library was the immunoSEQ multiplex PCR assay. For the multiplex PCR, a mixture combining 60 forward primers for TCR Vbeta segments and 13 reverse primers for TCR Jbeta segments was used. The CDR3 region of rearranged TCR beta genes was amplified from genomic DNA with a multiplex PCR assay. The amplified TCR beta libraries were sequenced on the Illumina HiSeq System as 87-base-pair reads. The published analysis was carried out like this. Across the roughly 700 repertoires, a later analysis counted tens of millions of unique TCR beta chains, around 10 million of which were shared by at least two donors. Raw reads were error-corrected and collapsed into unique sequences with a nearest-neighbor algorithm that merged closely related sequences to remove PCR and sequencing errors. To assign V, D and J gene segments, CDR3 sequences were aligned to IMGT reference sequences. For a sequence to be retained, at least a six-nucleotide match to both a V gene segment and a J gene segment was required. A rearrangement was called productive if the CDR3 had no stop codons and remained in frame with V and J, and every other rearrangement was called non-productive. Following IMGT convention, CDR3 was defined as the stretch from the second conserved V-encoded cysteine to the conserved J-encoded phenylalanine. The earlier analysis of approximately 590 of the donors excluded any sequence lacking an unambiguous match to a single V gene segment. An earlier analysis of approximately 590 of the donors classified V segments as functional when productive rearrangements were above 56.7% and as segregating when the standard deviation between donors was above 5%. A statistical classification framework was built for diagnosing cytomegalovirus status from the catalog of TCR beta chain sequences. In a later analysis, TCR nucleotide sequences were compared against IMGT/GENE-DB human TR gene sequences so that V and J genes could be assigned. Using the TCRdist pipeline, a later analysis assigned CDR3 sequences along with most-parsimonious VDJ recombination scenarios. In a later analysis, every TCR beta chain was defined by the combination of its CDR3 amino acid sequence and its V-gene family, and reads without a unique V-gene family were dropped. In a later analysis, fewer than 600 highly shared, low-generation-probability nucleotide sequences were removed to address suspected cross-contamination and a sequencing artifact. In a later analysis, a clonal expansion index for each public chain was calculated from normalized within-repertoire ranks of inferred template counts. In a later analysis, generation probabilities were computed using a VDJ recombination model fitted to out-of-frame rearrangements, and the results were checked against IGoR. A later analysis scored TCR-TCR, TCR-HLA and TCR-CMV co-occurrence with hypergeometric tests, applying a repertoire-size bias correction to TCR pairs. A later analysis estimated false discovery rates by permuting HLA or CMV assignments 20 times. A later analysis grouped co-occurring TCRs with DBSCAN, adding TCRdist sequence similarity when clustering within HLA-allele-positive subsets. Repertoires with fewer than 30,000 or more than 120,000 public chains were left out of co-occurrence clustering, as were roughly five repertoires with anomalous nucleotide sharing. Entries here come from immuneACCESS through TCRdb and include only in-frame sequences with V and J called. Some clones fail to appear in such tables; in the studies checked, an unresolved V gene covers under half of the shortfall, and the cause of the remainder is unknown. V and J calls and clone size follow that table, whereas D and trimming were derived from the DNA. The sample has roughly 140,000 clones on record, over 60% of them singletons. About 2% of the sample is taken by the ten largest.

A distance of 14 bases separates the germline ends of V and J, which lose 7 bases and 5 bases respectively. The CDR3 measures 14 amino acids from cysteine to phenylalanine. Of all the DNA, just the CDR3 is kept, 42 bases in frame from base 1. CDR1 and CDR2 (MNHNS, SASEGT) derive from the germline V gene. The cohort consisted of approximately 690 healthy bone marrow donors. At the time of sampling, all cohort members were nominally healthy, though unrecorded immune exposures were likely present. The donor tested CMV seronegative and was one of the 352 seronegative cohort members. A peripheral blood sample was provided by each donor, and peripheral blood mononuclear cells were used for TCR beta sequencing. Genomic DNA extraction from the blood cell samples was performed with the Qiagen DNeasy Blood Extraction Kit.

Sequencing was done on a sample of PBMCs. The chain was built from TRBV6-1 and TRBJ2-2; a tentative D match to TRBD1 spans 7 bases. The clonotype comes from a woman between 40 and 55 years old in good health and CMV-seronegative. At the DNA level, the sequence is TGTGCCAGCATCCAATCAGGGGGGACCGGGGAGCTGTTTTTT. Its protein is CASIQSGGTGELFF.